This is a list of T cell receptor beta chains from one sample in a study of Ad26.COV2.S vaccination and SARS-CoV-2 variants. Produced via immunoSEQ multiplex PCR; TCRdb's table is partial and in-frame only. This table holds hundreds of thousands of clones, around nine tenths found once. The specimen comprised peripheral blood, sampled in a trial of Ad26.COV2.S vaccine versus placebo. The receptors stem from a person aged 18-65 years who received the Ad26.COV2.S COVID-19 vaccine or a placebo. Both conserved end residues are part of each CDR3. A D gene is named only where the DNA matches it firmly. Size is stated for part of the rows, as once, few or many counts, or as a class when the clone is expanded.

J: TRBJ2-7; V: TRBV4-2; D: TRBD1; size: few; DNA: TGTGCCAGCAGCCAAGATGAGACAGGGCTTAGGTACGAGCAGTACTTC; CDR3: CASSQDETGLRYEQYF
J: TRBJ1-1; V: TRBV7-9; D: -; size: -; DNA: TGTGCCAGCAGTTTAGAAGCGGACACTGAAGCTTTCTTT; CDR3: CASSLEADTEAFF
J: TRBJ2-4; V: TRBV19; D: -; size: -; DNA: TGTGCCAGTAGTATATCCGGGGACGTCATTCAGTACTTC; CDR3: CASSISGDVIQYF
J: TRBJ2-2; V: TRBV12-3/TRBV12-4; D: -; size: -; DNA: TGTGCCAGCAGTTTAGCTTCCGGAGAGCTGTTTTTT; CDR3: CASSLASGELFF
J: TRBJ2-1; V: TRBV5-1; D: -; size: once; DNA: TGCGCCAGCAGTCTCGCCTACAATGAGCAGTTCTTC; CDR3: CASSLAYNEQFF
J: TRBJ2-5; V: TRBV18; D: -; size: -; DNA: TGTGCCAGCTCACCCCGGCAGTACCAAGAGACCCAGTACTTC; CDR3: CASSPRQYQETQYF
J: TRBJ2-7; V: TRBV19; D: TRBD2; size: -; DNA: TGTGCCAGTAGTATTCGTGGGACTAGCGGGAGGAACGAGCAGTACTTC; CDR3: CASSIRGTSGRNEQYF
J: TRBJ1-5; V: TRBV2; D: -; size: -; DNA: TGTGCCAGCAGTGAAGGATTAATCAGAGGCAATCAGCCCCAGCATTTT; CDR3: CASSEGLIRGNQPQHF
J: TRBJ2-7; V: TRBV28; D: -; size: -; DNA: TGTGCCAGCAGTTTCTGGGCAGGGTCCTACGAGCAGTACTTC; CDR3: CASSFWAGSYEQYF
J: TRBJ1-2; V: TRBV7-8; D: -; size: once; DNA: TGTGCCAGCAGCCCGTCCGCCGGCCGAGGGAGCGGCTACACCTTC; CDR3: CASSPSAGRGSGYTF
J: TRBJ2-3; V: TRBV19; D: -; size: -; DNA: TGTGCCAGTAGTTCAGGGAGGACAGATACGCAGTATTTT; CDR3: CASSSGRTDTQYF
J: TRBJ1-1; V: TRBV19; D: -; size: once; DNA: TGTGCCAGTAGTATCGGTGGGAACACTGAAGCTTTCTTT; CDR3: CASSIGGNTEAFF
J: TRBJ1-2; V: TRBV19; D: -; size: -; DNA: TGTGCCAGTAGTATTGGTCGTTTTAACTATGGCTACACCTTC; CDR3: CASSIGRFNYGYTF
J: TRBJ1-3; V: TRBV5-4; D: -; size: -; DNA: TGTGCCAGCAGCTTGGGGGGGGCGAGCTCTGGAAACACCATATATTTT; CDR3: CASSLGGASSGNTIYF
J: TRBJ2-1; V: TRBV5-1; D: -; size: -; DNA: TGCGCCAGCGACTTCGGTGGGACCCTCCCCTACAATGAGCAGTTCTTC; CDR3: CASDFGGTLPYNEQFF
J: TRBJ1-5; V: TRBV6-5; D: TRBD1; size: -; DNA: TGTGCCAGCAGTTACCGACAGGGAACTCAGCCCCAGCATTTT; CDR3: CASSYRQGTQPQHF
J: TRBJ2-2; V: TRBV27; D: -; size: -; DNA: TGTGCCAGCAGTTTATCATGGACCGGGGAGCTGTTTTTT; CDR3: CASSLSWTGELFF
J: TRBJ1-1; V: TRBV21-1; D: -; size: -; DNA: TGTGCCAGCAGCAAAGAAGCAGACACTGAAGCTTTCTTT; CDR3: CASSKEADTEAFF
J: TRBJ2-5; V: TRBV28; D: -; size: -; DNA: TGTGCCAGCAGTAGTGGGGGGCAGGAGACCCAGTACTTC; CDR3: CASSSGGQETQYF
J: TRBJ2-6; V: TRBV13; D: -; size: -; DNA: TGTGCCAGCAGCCCCAGTGACAGACACTCTGGGGCCAACGTCCTGACTTTC; CDR3: CASSPSDRHSGANVLTF
J: TRBJ1-1; V: TRBV4-1; D: -; size: -; DNA: TGCGCCAGCAGCCCCCTGGCAGGTTCTTTGAACACTGAAGCTTTCTTT; CDR3: CASSPLAGSLNTEAFF
J: TRBJ2-7; V: TRBV3-1/TRBV3-2; D: TRBD2; size: -; DNA: TGTGCCAGCAGCCAACTAGCGGGGGGGGCCTACGAGCAGTACTTC; CDR3: CASSQLAGGAYEQYF